This entry lists 14 T cell receptor beta chains sequenced from one sample in a study of cytomegalovirus exposure and HLA in healthy donors. 60 Vbeta and 13 Jbeta primers were used in PCR. Repertoires were generated with immunoSEQ multiplex PCR, while TCRdb's copy carries only in-frame clones and drops some. The repertoire holds tens of thousands of clones, with around a tenth as singletons. Specimen: PBMCs. The source is a man between 60 and 70 years old in good health and CMV-seropositive.

This clone was counted only a few times. The rearrangement links TRBV27 to TRBJ2-7, with TRBD1 matching 7 bases. The CDR3 runs to 14 residues. The germline V gene has CDR1 MNHEY and CDR2 SMNVEV (reference sequence). The junction had 10 bases not matched to a gene; V was cut back by 6 bases and J by 5 bases. The CDR3 nucleotides are TGTGCCAGCAGAAAAGGACAGGTCGGCCACGAGCAGTACTTC. Translation: CASRKGQVGHEQYF.

There are a few counts of this clone. This chain connects TRBV30 to TRBJ2-7, with 13 bases fitting TRBD2. Germline V gene lookup returns CDR1 GTSNPN and CDR2 SVGIG (reference sequence). This CDR3 has 16 residues. Germline trimming cut 0 bases from V and 3 bases from J; bases unmatched to any gene: 5. The CDR3 nucleotides are TGTGCCTGGAGTGTTTGGACTAGCGGGGGCCGCTACGAGCAGTACTTC. Its protein product is CAWSVWTSGGRYEQYF.

V and J are TRBV9 and TRBJ1-4, with TRBD1 matching 8 bases. CDR1 is SGDLS and CDR2 is YYNGEE in the germline V gene. The CDR3 has 14 residues. Trimming removed 4 bases from V and 6 bases from J; junction bases left unmatched: 5. The chain's CDR3 is CASSPTDRDEKLFF. CDR3 coding DNA: TGTGCCAGCAGCCCGACGGACAGGGATGAAAAACTGTTTTTT.

The CDR3, as DNA: TGTGCCTGGAGTTGGGCTCAGCAAGAGACCCAGTACTTC. Protein sequence: CAWSWAQQETQYF. The rearrangement links TRBV30 to TRBJ2-5; D is ambiguous. CDR3 length: 13 residues. V was pared by 2 bases and J by 2 bases, with 9 bases between. Germline loops: CDR1 GTSNPN, CDR2 SVGIG (reference sequence). Full variable domain (rest looked up from reference TRBV30 and TRBJ2-5): SQTIHQWPATLVQPVGSPLSLECTVEGTSNPNLYWYRQAAGRGLQLLFYSVGIGQISSEVPQNLSASRPQDRQFILSSKKLLLSDSGFYLCAWSWAQQETQYFGPGTRLLVL.

V gene TRBV11-2 combines with J gene TRBJ1-4, with a weak D call TRBD1 (6 bases). V was clipped by 0 bases and J by 8 bases, with 16 bases between them. This CDR3 has 16 residues. The germline CDR1 and CDR2 sequences are SGHAT and FQNNGV. The CDR3 spells CASSLDPWTASEKLFF. CDR3 DNA sequence: TGTGCCAGCAGCTTAGATCCTTGGACAGCATCCGAAAAACTGTTTTTT.

This chain uses TRBV7-2 with TRBJ2-1, with D maybe TRBD2 (6 bases). This CDR3 comprises 15 residues. The ends were cut back, 1 base at V and 4 bases at J, with 11 bases in the middle. The germline gives CDR1 SGHTA, CDR2 FQGNSA. The CDR3 spells CASSLGVAVYNEQFF. The DNA for the CDR3 is TGTGCCAGCAGCTTAGGGGTAGCGGTTTACAATGAGCAGTTCTTC.

This chain joins TRBV11-2 and TRBJ2-1; D is unclear. Per germline, CDR1 SGHAT and CDR2 FQNNGV. Trimming shortened V by 8 bases and J by 0 bases, and 14 bases separated the two germline ends. This CDR3 has 15 residues. CDR3 protein: CASSVASSSYNEQFF. CDR3 nucleotide sequence: TGTGCCAGCTCCGTAGCATCCAGCTCCTACAATGAGCAGTTCTTC.

The V gene is TRBV6-1, the J gene TRBJ2-5, with a weak D call TRBD2 (6 bases). Trimming took off 6 bases at V and 3 bases at J, with 14 bases between the two ends. The CDR3 totals 14 residues. Germline assignment: CDR1 MNHNS and CDR2 SASEGT. The CDR3 protein is CASRGLGGKETQYF. The CDR3 DNA is TGTGCCAGCAGGGGGCTCGGGGGAAAAGAGACCCAGTACTTC.

The chain couples TRBV27 to TRBJ1-1; possibly TRBD1 for D (6 bases). The ends were cut back, 3 bases at V and 3 bases at J, with 17 bases in the middle. Germline loops: CDR1 MNHEY, CDR2 SMNVEV (reference sequence). This CDR3 contains 16 residues. The CDR3 nucleotides read TGTGCCAGCAGTTTCACAGGGAACCGGCTGCACACTGAAGCTTTCTTT. This codes for CASSFTGNRLHTEAFF.

The chain employs TRBV7-8 and TRBJ2-7; 7 bases line up with TRBD2. This CDR3 is built from 15 residues. After removal of 5 bases from V and 4 bases from J, the junction contained 11 bases not matched to a gene. CDR1 is SGHVS and CDR2 is FQNEAQ in the germline V gene. CDR3 residues: CASSRGDQGTYEQYV. The CDR3 region has the DNA TGTGCCAGCAGCCGGGGGGATCAGGGAACTTACGAGCAGTACGTC.

The table lists this clone with a few counts. The chain uses TRBV6-1 and TRBJ1-3; TRBD1 is a possible D gene (6 bases). The CDR3 is 14 amino acids. Trimming took 2 bases from V and 1 from J, leaving 6 bases between them. Germline values: CDR1 MNHNS, CDR2 SASEGT. CDR3 protein: CASSERGSGNTIYF. DNA of the CDR3: TGTGCCAGCAGTGAAAGGGGGTCTGGAAACACCATATATTTT.

This clone occurred a few times. The chain carries TRBV30 and TRBJ1-4, with 10 nucleotides matching TRBD1. CDR1 is GTSNPN, CDR2 SVGIG, per germline (reference sequence). Trimming at V came to 8 bases and at J to 7 bases, leaving 10 bases not matched to a gene. CDR3 length: 14 residues. As DNA, the CDR3 is TGTGCCGGGACCTGGACAGGGGGTGGTGAAAAACTGTTTTTT. The encoded protein is CAGTWTGGGEKLFF.

This clone was seen a few times. V usage is TRBV30 and J usage is TRBJ2-3; 7 nucleotides agree with TRBD1. V lost 0 bases to trimming and J lost 4 bases; unmatched junction nucleotides: 10. The CDR3 sequence is 16 residues long. CDR1 and CDR2 (germline): GTSNPN, SVGIG (reference sequence). The CDR3, as DNA: TGTGCCTGGAGTGTACGCGGCAGGGGGATTGCAGATACGCAGTATTTT. This translates into CAWSVRGRGIADTQYF.

This sequence joins TRBV5-5 and TRBJ1-1, with 11 bases identical to TRBD1. CDR3 length: 16 residues. Losses at the gene ends were 0 bases for V and 2 bases for J; bases not matched to a gene: 3. Germline V gives CDR1 SGHKS, CDR2 YYEKEE (reference sequence). CDR3 sequence: CASSLGWTGGNTEAFF. The CDR3 nucleotides read TGTGCCAGCAGCTTGGGCTGGACAGGGGGCAACACTGAAGCTTTCTTT.